This T cell receptor beta chain was sequenced for a study of blood T cell repertoires in COVID-19. V lost 2 bases to trimming and J lost 4 bases, with 20 bases between them. Germline V gene data show CDR1 as SGHVS and CDR2 as FQNEAQ. The CDR3 contains 17 residues. Original analysis: Estimation of nucleated cell counts was performed using reference gene primer amplification. The assay was immunoSEQ multiplex PCR, and TCRdb's table has in-frame clones only and misses some. Clonal size and the V and J genes are those of that table, whereas D and trimming came from the DNA. The table shows roughly 280,000 clones, with roughly 89% occurring only once.

Sequenced sample: PBMCs or T cells enriched from blood (not recorded which). The chain carries TRBV7-8 and TRBJ1-2; a weak D match, TRBD1 (6 bases). This TCR derives from a woman aged 55-69 years who had recovered from COVID-19. The CDR3 nucleotides read TGTGCCAGCAGCTTATTGGGGGGCCGGGGGGATATCTATGGCTACACCTTC. Amino acids: CASSLLGGRGDIYGYTF.